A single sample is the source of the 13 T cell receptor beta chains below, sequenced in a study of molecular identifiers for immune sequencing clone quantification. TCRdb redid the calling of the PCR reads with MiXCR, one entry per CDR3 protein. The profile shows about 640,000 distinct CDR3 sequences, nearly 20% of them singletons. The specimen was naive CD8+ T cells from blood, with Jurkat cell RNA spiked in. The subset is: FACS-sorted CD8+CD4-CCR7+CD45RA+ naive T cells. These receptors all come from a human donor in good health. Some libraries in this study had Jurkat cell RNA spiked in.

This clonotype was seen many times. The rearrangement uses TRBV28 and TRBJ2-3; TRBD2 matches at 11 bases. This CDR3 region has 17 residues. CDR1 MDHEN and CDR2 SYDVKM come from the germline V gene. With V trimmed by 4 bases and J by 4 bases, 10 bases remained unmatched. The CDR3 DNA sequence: TGTGCCAGCAGTTCCCCCGGGGTAGCGGGAGGGTCAGATACGCAGTATTTT. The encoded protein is CASSSPGVAGGSDTQYF. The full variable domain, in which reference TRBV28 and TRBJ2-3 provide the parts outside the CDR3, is DVKVTQSSRYLVKRTGEKVFLECVQDMDHENMFWYRQDPGLGLRLIYFSYDVKMKEKGDIPEGYSVSREKKERFSLILESASTNQTSMYLCASSSPGVAGGSDTQYFGPGTRLTVL.

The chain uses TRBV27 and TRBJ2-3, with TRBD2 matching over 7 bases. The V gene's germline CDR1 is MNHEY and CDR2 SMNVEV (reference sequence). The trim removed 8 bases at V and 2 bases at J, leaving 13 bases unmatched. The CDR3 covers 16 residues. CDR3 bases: TGTGCCAGCGGTACTTGGACTAGTCTAAACACAGATACGCAGTATTTT. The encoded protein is CASGTWTSLNTDTQYF.

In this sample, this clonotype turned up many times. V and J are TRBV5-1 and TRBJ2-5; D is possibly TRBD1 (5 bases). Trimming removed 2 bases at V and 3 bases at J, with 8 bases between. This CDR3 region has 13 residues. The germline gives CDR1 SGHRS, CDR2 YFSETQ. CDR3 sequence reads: CASSLAREETQYF. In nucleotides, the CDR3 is TGCGCCAGCAGCTTAGCCAGGGAAGAGACCCAGTACTTC. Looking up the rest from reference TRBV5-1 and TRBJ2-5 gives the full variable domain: KAGVTQTPRYLIKTRGQQVTLSCSPISGHRSVSWYQQTPGQGLQFLFEYFSETQRNKGNFPGRFSGRQFSNSRSEMNVSTLELGDSALYLCASSLAREETQYFGPGTRLLVL.

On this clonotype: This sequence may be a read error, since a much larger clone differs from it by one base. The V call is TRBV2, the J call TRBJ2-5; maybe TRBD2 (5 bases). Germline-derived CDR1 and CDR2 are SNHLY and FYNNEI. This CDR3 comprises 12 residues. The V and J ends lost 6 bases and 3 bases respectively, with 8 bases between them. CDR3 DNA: TGTGCCAGCAGGAGCGGCGAAGAGACCCAGTACTTC. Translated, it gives CASRSGEETQYF.

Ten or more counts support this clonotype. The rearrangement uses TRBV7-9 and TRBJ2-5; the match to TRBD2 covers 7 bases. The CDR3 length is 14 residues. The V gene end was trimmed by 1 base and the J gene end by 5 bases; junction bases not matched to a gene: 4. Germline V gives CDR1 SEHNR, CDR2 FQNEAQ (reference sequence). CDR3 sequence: CASSLGRGYETQYF. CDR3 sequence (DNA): TGTGCCAGCAGCTTAGGGCGGGGGTATGAGACCCAGTACTTC.

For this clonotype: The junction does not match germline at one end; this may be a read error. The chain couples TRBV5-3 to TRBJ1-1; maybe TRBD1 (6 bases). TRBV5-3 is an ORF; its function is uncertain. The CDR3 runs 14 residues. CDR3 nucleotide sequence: TGTGCCAGCACCCCTCAGGGGATGAACGCTGAAGCTTTCTTT. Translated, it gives CASTPQGMNAEAFF.

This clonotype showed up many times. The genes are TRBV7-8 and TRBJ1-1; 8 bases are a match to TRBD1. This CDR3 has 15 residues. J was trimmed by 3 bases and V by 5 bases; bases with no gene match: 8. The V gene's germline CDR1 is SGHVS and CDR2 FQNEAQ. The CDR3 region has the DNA TGTGCCAGCAGCGCCCGGACAGGGTGGTACACTGAAGCTTTCTTT. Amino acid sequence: CASSARTGWYTEAFF.

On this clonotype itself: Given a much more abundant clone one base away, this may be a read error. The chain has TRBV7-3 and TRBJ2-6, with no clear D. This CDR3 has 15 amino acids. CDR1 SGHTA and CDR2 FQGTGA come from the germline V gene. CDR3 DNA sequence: TGTGCCAGAAGCTTAAGTGGCTCTGGGGCCAACGTCCTGACTTTC. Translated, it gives CARSLSGSGANVLTF.

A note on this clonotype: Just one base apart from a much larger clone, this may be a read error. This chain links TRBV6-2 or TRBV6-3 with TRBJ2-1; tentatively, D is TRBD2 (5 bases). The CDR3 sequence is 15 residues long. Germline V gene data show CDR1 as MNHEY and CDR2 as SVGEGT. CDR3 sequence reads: CVSSYEGSSYNEQFF. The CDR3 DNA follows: TGTGTCAGCAGTTACGAAGGGAGCTCCTACAATGAGCAGTTCTTC.

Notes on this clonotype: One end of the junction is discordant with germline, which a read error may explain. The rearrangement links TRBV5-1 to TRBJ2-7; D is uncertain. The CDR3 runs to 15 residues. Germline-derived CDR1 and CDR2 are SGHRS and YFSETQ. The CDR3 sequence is CASSLFSGSAYERYF. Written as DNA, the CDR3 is TGCGCCAGCAGCTTGTTCTCTGGGTCGGCCTACGAGCGGTACTTC.

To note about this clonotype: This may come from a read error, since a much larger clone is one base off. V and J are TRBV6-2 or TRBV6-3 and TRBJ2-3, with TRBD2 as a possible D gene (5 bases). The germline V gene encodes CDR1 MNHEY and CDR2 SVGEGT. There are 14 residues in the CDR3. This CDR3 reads CVSSPLVGADTQYF. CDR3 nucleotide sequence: TGTGTCAGCAGTCCTCTAGTCGGGGCAGATACGCAGTATTTT.

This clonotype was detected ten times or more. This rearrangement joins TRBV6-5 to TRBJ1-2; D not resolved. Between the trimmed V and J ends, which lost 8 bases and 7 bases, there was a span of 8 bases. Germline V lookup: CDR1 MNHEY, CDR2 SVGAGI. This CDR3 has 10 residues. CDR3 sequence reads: CASLISGYTF. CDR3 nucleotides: TGTGCCAGCTTGATCTCTGGCTACACCTTC.

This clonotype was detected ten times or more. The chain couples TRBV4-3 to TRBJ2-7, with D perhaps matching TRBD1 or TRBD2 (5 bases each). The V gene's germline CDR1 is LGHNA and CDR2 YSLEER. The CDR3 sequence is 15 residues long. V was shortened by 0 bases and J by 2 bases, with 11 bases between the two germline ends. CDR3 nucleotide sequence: TGCGCCAGCAGCCAAGACACCGGGGCTGCCTACGAGCAGTACTTC. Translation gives CASSQDTGAAYEQYF.